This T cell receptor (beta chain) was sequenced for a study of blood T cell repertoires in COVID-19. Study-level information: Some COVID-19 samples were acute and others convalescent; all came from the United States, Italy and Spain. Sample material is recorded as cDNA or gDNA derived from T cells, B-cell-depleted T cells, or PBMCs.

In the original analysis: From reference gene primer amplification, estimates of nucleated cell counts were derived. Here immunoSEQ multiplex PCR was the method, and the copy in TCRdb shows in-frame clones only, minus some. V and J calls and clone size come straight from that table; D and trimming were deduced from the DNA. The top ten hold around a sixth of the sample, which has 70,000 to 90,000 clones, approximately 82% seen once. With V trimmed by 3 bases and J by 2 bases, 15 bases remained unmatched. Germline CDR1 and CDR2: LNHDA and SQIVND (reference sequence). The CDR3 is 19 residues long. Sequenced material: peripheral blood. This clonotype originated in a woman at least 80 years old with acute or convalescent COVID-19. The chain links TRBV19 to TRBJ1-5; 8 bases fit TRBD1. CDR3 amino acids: CASSMRGTGGDLGNQPQHF. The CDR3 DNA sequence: TGTGCCAGTAGTATGAGGGGGACAGGTGGGGATTTGGGCAATCAGCCCCAGCATTTT.